The rows below give T cell receptor beta chains drawn from one sample of a study of T-cell reconstitution after alpha-beta-depleted transplantation in children. TCRdb processed the PCR reads anew with MiXCR; each CDR3 protein has one entry. The profile covers 350,000 to 450,000 distinct CDR3 sequences, with roughly 22% appearing a single time and 3% to 4.5% taken by the ten largest. The sequenced sample was PBMCs from the stem cell graft donor, obtained from the stem cell graft. All receptors derive from a human donor who donated a stem cell graft to a child with acute myeloid leukemia. Each CDR3 is given with its conserved first and last residue. Fields, in order: clone size, D gene, V gene, CDR3 length, J gene, CDR3 DNA, CDR3 protein. A D gene is named only where the DNA matches it firmly. The listing skips clone size in some rows; elsewhere it reads once, few, many or a size class.

size: -
D: -
V: TRBV20-1
length: 14
J: TRBJ2-1
DNA: TGCAGTGCTAGAGGGGGTCGGGATAACAATGAGCAGTTCTTC
CDR3: CSARGGRDNNEQFF

size: few
D: TRBD1
V: TRBV5-3
length: 16
J: TRBJ2-7
DNA: TGTGCCAGAAGCGGACTCCGGGACAGGAGCCCCTACGAGCAGTACTTC
CDR3: CARSGLRDRSPYEQYF

size: many
D: TRBD2
V: TRBV20-1
length: 13
J: TRBJ2-5
DNA: TGCAGTGCTGGGACTAGCGGTTTGGAGACCCAGTACTTC
CDR3: CSAGTSGLETQYF

size: few
D: TRBD1
V: TRBV28
length: 14
J: TRBJ2-7
DNA: TGTGCCAGCAGTTCCAGACAGGGATACTACGAGCAGTACTTC
CDR3: CASSSRQGYYEQYF

size: few
D: -
V: TRBV18
length: 17
J: TRBJ2-1
DNA: TGTGCCAGCTCACCAAATCCCGACAGAACCTTCTACAATGAGCAGTTCTTC
CDR3: CASSPNPDRTFYNEQFF

size: many
D: -
V: TRBV27
length: 13
J: TRBJ2-3
DNA: TGTGCCAGCCGTCCACCCGGGACAGATACGCAGTATTTT
CDR3: CASRPPGTDTQYF

size: many
D: -
V: TRBV12-3/TRBV12-4
length: 15
J: TRBJ1-5
DNA: TGTGCCAGCAGTTTGCCAGGACACCACAATCAGCCCCAGCATTTT
CDR3: CASSLPGHHNQPQHF

size: few
D: TRBD2
V: TRBV5-1
length: 18
J: TRBJ2-7
DNA: TGCGCCAGCAGCTTGGCCGTGTCTAGCGGGAGCATCAGAAACGAGCAGTACTTC
CDR3: CASSLAVSSGSIRNEQYF

size: few
D: -
V: TRBV20-1
length: 19
J: TRBJ2-7
DNA: TGCAGTGCTAGTTACATCAGGGCGGGTGCCGACCTCAGCTCCTACGAGCAGTACTTC
CDR3: CSASYIRAGADLSSYEQYF

size: -
D: -
V: TRBV24-1
length: 18
J: TRBJ2-1
DNA: TGTGCCACCAGTGGGGGGCAACGAGACTTTAGCTCCTACAATGAGCAGTTCTTC
CDR3: CATSGGQRDFSSYNEQFF

size: once
D: -
V: TRBV5-1
length: 15
J: TRBJ1-4
DNA: TGCGCCAGCAGCCTGGGCAGGAGCCCATATGAAAAACTGTTTTTT
CDR3: CASSLGRSPYEKLFF

size: few
D: -
V: TRBV6-1
length: 15
J: TRBJ1-4
DNA: TGTGCCAGCAAATCCTCATTTGCAACTAATGAAAAACTGTTTTTT
CDR3: CASKSSFATNEKLFF

size: few
D: -
V: TRBV29-1
length: 13
J: TRBJ1-4
DNA: TGCAGCGTTGAATTTCAGGGTGATGAAAAACTGTTTTTT
CDR3: CSVEFQGDEKLFF

size: -
D: -
V: TRBV6-1
length: 14
J: TRBJ2-5
DNA: TGTGCCAGCAGAAACCGACGGATCCAAGAGACCCAGTACTTC
CDR3: CASRNRRIQETQYF

size: few
D: TRBD2
V: TRBV20-1
length: 15
J: TRBJ2-2
DNA: TGCAGTGCTAGTGAGGACGGGAGGGACGCCGGGGAGCTGTTTTTT
CDR3: CSASEDGRDAGELFF

size: few
D: -
V: TRBV5-1
length: 15
J: TRBJ1-6
DNA: TGCGCCAGCAGCTTGACGGGTGTGGAGGACTCACCCCTCCACTTT
CDR3: CASSLTGVEDSPLHF

size: -
D: -
V: TRBV20-1
length: 15
J: TRBJ1-3
DNA: TGCAGTGCTAGATGGGGTGGGGGCTCTGGAAACACCATATATTTT
CDR3: CSARWGGGSGNTIYF

size: -
D: TRBD2
V: TRBV5-1
length: 14
J: TRBJ2-7
DNA: TGCGCCAGCAGCCCGAGCGGGAGACTCGACGAGCAGTACTTC
CDR3: CASSPSGRLDEQYF

size: many
D: TRBD2
V: TRBV27
length: 15
J: TRBJ2-3
DNA: TGTGCCAGCGTGCCACTAGCGGAGAGCACAGATACGCAGTATTTT
CDR3: CASVPLAESTDTQYF

size: few
D: -
V: TRBV12-3/TRBV12-4
length: 16
J: TRBJ2-1
DNA: TGTGCCAGCAGCTACACCGGGACCCACTCCTACAATGAGCAGTTCTTC
CDR3: CASSYTGTHSYNEQFF

size: -
D: TRBD1
V: TRBV20-1
length: 14
J: TRBJ2-7
DNA: TGCAGTGCTAGAGATGGTGGGACAGGGAACGAGCAGTACTTC
CDR3: CSARDGGTGNEQYF

size: many
D: TRBD1
V: TRBV20-1
length: 15
J: TRBJ1-1
DNA: TGCAGTGCTAGCGACCCGGACAGGGGAGGCACTGAAGCTTTCTTT
CDR3: CSASDPDRGGTEAFF

size: -
D: -
V: TRBV7-2
length: 14
J: TRBJ2-1
DNA: TGTGCCAGCACCGTGTTTCGGACAGACAATGAGCAGTTCTTC
CDR3: CASTVFRTDNEQFF

size: many
D: -
V: TRBV27
length: 13
J: TRBJ2-5
DNA: TGTGCCAGCAGTTTTAGCCTAGGAGAGACCCAGTACTTC
CDR3: CASSFSLGETQYF

size: many
D: TRBD1
V: TRBV29-1
length: 13
J: TRBJ1-5
DNA: TGCAGCGTTAACGACAGGGAAGGTCAGCCCCAGCATTTT
CDR3: CSVNDREGQPQHF

size: -
D: TRBD2
V: TRBV10-2
length: 14
J: TRBJ2-7
DNA: TGCGCCAGCAGCGACGGACTAGCTCTCTACGAGCAGTACTTC
CDR3: CASSDGLALYEQYF

size: once
D: TRBD1
V: TRBV9
length: 15
J: TRBJ1-2
DNA: TGTGCCAGCAGCGTACAAAACAGGGGAAACTATGGCTACACCTTC
CDR3: CASSVQNRGNYGYTF

size: many
D: -
V: TRBV20-1
length: 12
J: TRBJ2-7
DNA: TGCAGTGCTAGCGGCAGGGGCTACGAGCAGTACTTC
CDR3: CSASGRGYEQYF

size: few
D: TRBD2
V: TRBV20-1
length: 16
J: TRBJ2-5
DNA: TGCAGTGCCCCCAATCACCGGGACTACTCGCAAGAGACCCAGTACTTC
CDR3: CSAPNHRDYSQETQYF

size: many
D: TRBD1
V: TRBV20-1
length: 14
J: TRBJ1-5
DNA: TGCAGTGCTAGAGAGGGACAGGGCCCTCAGCCCCAGCATTTT
CDR3: CSAREGQGPQPQHF